The rows below give T cell receptor beta chains drawn from one sample of a study of human T cells and chemical hapten exposure. TCRdb used MiXCR to reprocess the RACE reads, holding one entry per CDR3 protein. Here the sample spans tens of thousands of distinct CDR3 sequences, around an eighth being singletons. Sequencing was performed on whole blood, taken in connection with sensitization to the hapten diphenylcyclopropenone (DPC). The source is a woman aged 25 to 39 with alopecia areata. Some clones in this sample may be carry-over from other donors' samples. The CDR3 runs from the conserved cysteine through the conserved F or W. D genes are given only for firm matches. Not every row has a clone size; where given, it reads once, few, many or a size class.

TRBD1	TRBV12-3/TRBV12-4	TRBJ2-7	many	CASSFRKPGTGAHEQYF	TGTGCCAGCAGTTTTCGAAAACCTGGGACAGGGGCCCACGAGCAGTACTTC
TRBD1	TRBV7-3	TRBJ1-1	many	CASSGTGDTEAFF	TGTGCCAGCAGCGGGACAGGGGACACTGAAGCTTTCTTT
.	TRBV7-9	TRBJ1-1	many	CASSRRVSNTEAFF	TGTGCCAGCAGCCGCAGGGTCTCGAACACTGAAGCTTTCTTT
.	TRBV25-1	TRBJ2-3	many	CASSEAQDTQYF	TGTGCCAGCAGTGAAGCCCAAGATACGCAGTATTTT
TRBD1	TRBV2	TRBJ1-1	many	CASSRTGLSTEAFF	TGTGCCAGCAGCCGGACAGGTCTAAGCACTGAAGCTTTCTTT
.	TRBV7-2	TRBJ1-2	many	CASSLAGSNYGYTF	TGTGCCAGCAGCTTAGCGGGCAGCAACTATGGCTACACCTTC
.	TRBV18	TRBJ2-5	many	CASSSNLLAGGSETQYF	TGTGCCAGCTCATCCAACCTACTAGCCGGAGGGAGCGAGACCCAGTACTTC
TRBD1	TRBV7-8	TRBJ2-1	.	CASSPRWDRGNEQFF	TGTGCCAGCAGCCCTCGGTGGGACAGGGGCAATGAGCAGTTCTTC
TRBD2	TRBV28	TRBJ2-1	.	CASSPILAGTHNEQFF	TGTGCCAGCAGTCCCATTCTAGCGGGGACCCACAATGAGCAGTTCTTC
.	TRBV6-2/TRBV6-3	TRBJ1-1	many	CASTVVENTEAFF	TGTGCCAGCACCGTAGTGGAAAACACTGAAGCTTTCTTT
.	TRBV27	TRBJ2-1	many	CASSLISANEQFF	TGTGCCAGCAGTTTGATAAGCGCCAATGAGCAGTTCTTC
TRBD1	TRBV28	TRBJ1-1	.	CASSSTGGHTEAFF	TGTGCCAGCAGTTCGACAGGGGGTCACACTGAAGCTTTCTTT
.	TRBV28	TRBJ1-5	many	CASRGFGNQPQHF	TGTGCCAGCCGGGGATTCGGCAATCAGCCCCAGCATTTT
.	TRBV7-6	TRBJ2-7	many	CASSLVGYEQYF	TGTGCCAGCAGCTTAGTAGGGTACGAGCAGTACTTC
.	TRBV7-2	TRBJ2-7	many	CASSPTVSYEQYF	TGTGCCAGCAGCCCGACGGTCTCCTACGAGCAGTACTTC
.	TRBV7-9	TRBJ2-4	.	CASSWEQNIQYF	TGTGCCAGCAGCTGGGAGCAAAACATTCAGTACTTC
.	TRBV20-1	TRBJ2-2	.	CSASARDLNTGELFF	TGCAGTGCTAGCGCAAGGGACCTGAACACCGGGGAGCTGTTTTTT
TRBD1	TRBV2	TRBJ1-5	few	CASSEDRGYQPQHF	TGTGCCAGCAGTGAGGACAGGGGATACCAGCCCCAGCATTTT
TRBD1	TRBV6-5	TRBJ2-7	many	CASRGTGRSYEQYF	TGTGCCAGCAGGGGGACAGGAAGGTCCTACGAGCAGTACTTC
.	TRBV9	TRBJ2-5	many	CASSVGRQETQYF	TGTGCCAGCAGCGTAGGTAGGCAAGAGACCCAGTACTTC
.	TRBV28	TRBJ1-3	.	CASSPRFGNTIYF	TGTGCCAGCAGTCCCCGCTTCGGAAACACCATATATTTT
.	TRBV20-1	TRBJ2-1	few	CSAGAGTQPYNEQFF	TGCAGTGCTGGGGCCGGGACCCAGCCCTACAATGAGCAGTTCTTC
.	TRBV29-1	TRBJ2-7	.	CSVEDPRRGQYF	TGCAGCGTTGAAGATCCCCGAAGGGGGCAGTACTTC
.	TRBV2	TRBJ2-1	.	CASSRDLSNEQFF	TGTGCCAGCAGCAGGGATCTCTCCAATGAGCAGTTCTTC
TRBD1	TRBV7-6	TRBJ1-3	many	CASSLRTGDSGNTIYF	TGTGCCAGCAGCTTACGGACAGGGGACTCTGGAAACACCATATATTTT
.	TRBV29-1	TRBJ1-2	few	CSVEGVRYGYTF	TGCAGCGTTGAAGGGGTACGCTATGGCTACACCTTC
.	TRBV11-2	TRBJ2-6	many	CASSSPRADGANVLTF	TGTGCCAGCAGCTCCCCAAGGGCGGATGGGGCCAACGTCCTGACTTTC
TRBD2	TRBV6-2/TRBV6-3	TRBJ2-1	many	CASSLAGDPYNEQFF	TGTGCCAGCAGCCTAGCGGGGGACCCCTACAATGAGCAGTTCTTC
TRBD2	TRBV5-1	TRBJ2-7	.	CASSLVSSGRATVYEQYF	TGCGCCAGCAGCTTGGTGTCTAGCGGGAGGGCCACCGTCTACGAGCAGTACTTC
.	TRBV14	TRBJ2-2	few	CASSQDTAYTGELFF	TGTGCCAGCAGCCAAGATACTGCTTACACCGGGGAGCTGTTTTTT
.	TRBV20-1	TRBJ2-3	many	CSAINAASSTDTQYF	TGCAGTGCTATTAACGCGGCTAGCAGCACAGATACGCAGTATTTT
.	TRBV20-1	TRBJ2-7	few	CSAKRERTYEQYF	TGCAGTGCTAAGAGAGAGCGGACCTACGAGCAGTACTTC
TRBD1	TRBV5-1	TRBJ2-7	few	CASSLGTGSREQYF	TGCGCCAGCAGCCTCGGGACAGGGTCCCGCGAGCAGTACTTC
.	TRBV25-1	TRBJ2-7	many	CASALLDYEQYF	TGTGCCAGCGCTCTTCTGGATTACGAGCAGTACTTC
.	TRBV5-1	TRBJ1-1	.	CASSLGVSTEAFF	TGCGCCAGCAGCTTGGGAGTGAGCACTGAAGCTTTCTTT
.	TRBV7-2	TRBJ1-3	.	CASSPQSSGNTIYF	TGTGCCAGCAGCCCACAGAGCTCTGGAAACACCATATATTTT
.	TRBV7-6	TRBJ1-5	few	CASSLVGGNQPQHF	TGTGCCAGCAGCTTAGTGGGGGGTAATCAGCCCCAGCATTTT
.	TRBV7-6	TRBJ1-1	.	CASSHPFNTGINTEAFF	TGTGCCAGCAGCCATCCTTTCAATACAGGGATTAACACTGAAGCTTTCTTT
.	TRBV6-2/TRBV6-3	TRBJ2-7	many	CASSYGAARYEQYF	TGTGCCAGCAGTTACGGGGCGGCGCGTTACGAGCAGTACTTC
.	TRBV28	TRBJ2-7	few	CASNLGHSYEQYF	TGTGCCAGCAACTTGGGACACTCCTACGAGCAGTACTTC
.	TRBV3-1	TRBJ1-5	.	CASSQSSGQPQHF	TGTGCCAGCAGCCAGTCCTCAGGCCAGCCCCAGCATTTT
TRBD1	TRBV11-3	TRBJ2-1	.	CASSLTGATYNEQFF	TGTGCCAGCAGCCTGACAGGGGCTACCTACAATGAGCAGTTCTTC
TRBD2	TRBV7-8	TRBJ2-2	many	CASSLRAGAGELFF	TGTGCCAGCAGCTTACGAGCGGGAGCCGGGGAGCTGTTTTTT
.	TRBV6-2/TRBV6-3	TRBJ2-1	many	CASSQNRGDRLARYNEQFF	TGTGCCAGCAGTCAAAACAGGGGAGACAGACTAGCGCGCTACAATGAGCAGTTCTTC
.	TRBV4-2	TRBJ1-5	few	CASSQDKWGGRQPQHF	TGTGCCAGCAGCCAAGATAAATGGGGTGGACGGCAGCCCCAGCATTTT
TRBD2	TRBV20-1	TRBJ2-1	few	CSASTPGLTSNEQFF	TGCAGTGCTAGCACACCGGGACTAACTAGTAATGAGCAGTTCTTC
.	TRBV5-6	TRBJ2-1	few	CASSSVQGEEQFF	TGTGCCAGCAGCTCCGTACAGGGAGAAGAGCAGTTCTTC
TRBD2	TRBV19	TRBJ2-1	few	CASSPGLAAYELLYNEQFF	TGTGCCAGTAGCCCCGGGCTAGCGGCCTATGAACTCCTCTACAATGAGCAGTTCTTC
.	TRBV4-3	TRBJ2-1	many	CASSPAFVAGSRDEQFF	TGCGCCAGCAGCCCGGCGTTTGTGGCAGGCTCCAGGGATGAGCAGTTCTTC
.	TRBV5-1	TRBJ2-6	.	CASSQDPGANVLTF	TGCGCCAGCAGCCAAGACCCTGGGGCCAACGTCCTGACTTTC
.	TRBV28	TRBJ2-7	many	CASSLEEKGYEQYF	TGTGCCAGCAGTTTGGAGGAAAAAGGGTACGAGCAGTACTTC
TRBD2	TRBV6-2/TRBV6-3	TRBJ2-1	many	CASRTSGNEQFF	TGTGCCAGCAGAACTAGCGGGAATGAGCAGTTCTTC
.	TRBV11-2	TRBJ2-4	few	CASSLDTANIQYF	TGTGCCAGCAGCTTAGATACAGCAAACATTCAGTACTTC
.	TRBV9	TRBJ2-1	many	CASSASPVSSYNEQFF	TGTGCCAGCAGCGCCTCGCCGGTGAGCTCCTACAATGAGCAGTTCTTC
TRBD1	TRBV7-9	TRBJ2-7	.	CASSQQGDEQYF	TGTGCCAGCAGCCAACAGGGGGACGAGCAGTACTTC